This passage covers 22 T cell receptor beta chains from one sample sequenced in a study of human T cells and chemical hapten exposure. This sample's time point: patch test 2, 6 weeks after DPC sensitization. Documented treatment: therapeutic diphenylcyclopropenone sensitization with weekly scalp DPC. TCRdb ran MiXCR on the RACE reads and lists one entry per CDR3 protein. The sample records over 70,000 distinct CDR3 sequences, roughly 11% being singletons. Sample: whole blood, taken in connection with sensitization to the hapten diphenylcyclopropenone (DPC). The receptors come from a man younger than 35 with alopecia areata. Some clones in this sample may be carry-over from other donors' samples.

The chain combines TRBV12-3 or TRBV12-4 with TRBJ1-1, with D unclear. Trimming shortened V by 1 base and J by 4 bases, and 10 bases separated the two germline ends. The CDR3 has 14 residues. Written as DNA, the CDR3 is TGTGCCAGCAGTTTAGGGGTAGGGAGCACTGAAGCTTTCTTT. Protein product: CASSLGVGSTEAFF.

This clonotype was counted many times. V usage is TRBV20-1 and J usage is TRBJ2-7; 9 nucleotides align to TRBD1. The V segment lost 3 bases and the J segment 5 bases; nucleotides outside the gene matches: 8. Germline V gives CDR1 DFQATT, CDR2 SNEGSKA (reference sequence). The CDR3 loop spans 14 amino acids. The CDR3 DNA follows: TGCAGTGCTAGCGTCCTACAGGGGGCAGACGAGCAGTACTTC. Translated, it gives CSASVLQGADEQYF.

DNA for the CDR3: TGTGCCAGCAGCTTACGCCGACGTTCCGGCACCGGGGAGCTGTTTTTT. It encodes CASSLRRRSGTGELFF. The V call is TRBV7-9, the J call TRBJ2-2; D remains unclear. The germline CDR1 and CDR2 sequences are SEHNR and FQNEAQ (reference sequence). The V gene lost 2 bases and the J gene lost 4 bases, with 14 bases spanning the gap. CDR3 length: 16 amino acids. The full variable domain, in which reference TRBV7-9 and TRBJ2-2 provide the parts outside the CDR3, is DTGVSQNPRHKITKRGQNVTFRCDPISEHNRLYWYRQTLGQGPEFLTYFQNEAQLEKSRLLSDRFSAERPKGSFSTLEIQRTEQGDSAMYLCASSLRRRSGTGELFFGEGSRLTVL.

This clonotype came up a few times. The chain links TRBV6-4 to TRBJ2-1, with 10 bases lining up with TRBD1. In germline, CDR1 is MRHNA, CDR2 SNTAGT. The J segment lost 7 bases and the V segment lost 2 bases, leaving 5 bases of the junction unmatched. There are 15 residues in the CDR3. CDR3 region: CASSDRTGGINEQFF. CDR3 bases: TGTGCCAGCAGTGACAGGACAGGGGGAATAAATGAGCAGTTCTTC.

This clonotype occurred many times. The chain combines TRBV19 with TRBJ1-5; D possibly corresponds to TRBD1 (6 bases). With 10 bases removed from V and 1 base from J, the gap between germline ends came to 11 bases. Germline V gene sequence: CDR1 LNHDA, CDR2 SQIVND (reference sequence). This CDR3 has 13 amino acids. The CDR3 protein is CATHRESNQPQHF. The DNA of the CDR3 is TGTGCCACTCACAGGGAAAGCAATCAGCCCCAGCATTTT.

The rearrangement joins TRBV20-1 to TRBJ1-5; D is uncertain. Trimming pared 3 bases from V and 11 bases from J, leaving 17 bases between. This CDR3 is 13 amino acids long. CDR1 is DFQATT, CDR2 SNEGSKA, per germline (reference sequence). The CDR3 reads CSARQRQRASQHF. CDR3 DNA: TGCAGTGCTAGGCAAAGGCAGCGGGCTTCCCAGCATTTT.

In this sample, this clonotype turned up a few times. DNA for the CDR3: TGTGCCAGCAGCCAAGGTCACTTCCGGACACCGAACACCGGGGAGCTGTTTTTT. Its translation: CASSQGHFRTPNTGELFF. The chain recombines TRBV14 with TRBJ2-2, with D perhaps TRBD1 (5 bases). The CDR3 has 18 amino acids. Germline-derived CDR1 and CDR2 are SGHDN and FVKESK. V shed 1 base and J shed 0 bases, with 15 bases lying between them.

This clonotype was picked up a small number of times. V and J are TRBV2 and TRBJ2-7; D ambiguous. The CDR3 totals 13 residues. V dropped 1 base and J dropped 6 bases, with 10 bases sitting between them. Germline CDR1 reads SNHLY; CDR2 reads FYNNEI. The CDR3 nucleotides are TGTGCCAGCAGTGAAGAACGCCAGATCGAGCAGTACGTC. Protein sequence: CASSEERQIEQYV.

There are many counts of this clonotype. The chain is built from TRBV7-9 and TRBJ2-5; D may be TRBD1 (5 bases). Germline V gene sequence: CDR1 SEHNR, CDR2 FQNEAQ (reference sequence). V was cut by 3 bases and J by 5 bases, with 10 bases left in between. The CDR3 contains 13 residues. CDR3 nucleotide sequence: TGTGCCAGCAGCTTTCTGGGGCCGGAGACCCAGTACTTC. Amino acid sequence: CASSFLGPETQYF.

The CDR3: CASRSDASTNEKLFF. The CDR3, as DNA: TGTGCCAGCAGGTCCGACGCATCAACTAATGAAAAACTGTTTTTT. The chain is built from TRBV7-9 and TRBJ1-4; D ambiguous. Trimming took off 6 bases at V and 0 bases at J, with 11 bases between the two ends. The CDR3 is 15 residues long. The germline V gene encodes CDR1 SEHNR and CDR2 FQNEAQ (reference sequence).

This clonotype has more than one count but fewer than ten. The genes are TRBV4-1 and TRBJ2-2, with unresolved D. Germline-derived CDR1 and CDR2 are MGHRA and YSYEKL. CDR3 length: 16 amino acids. Trimming took off 1 base at V and 2 bases at J, with 11 bases between the two ends. The CDR3 reads CASSQGRDTNTGELFF. CDR3 bases: TGCGCCAGCAGCCAAGGGCGAGACACCAACACCGGGGAGCTGTTTTTT.

This clonotype has just a few counts. The chain carries TRBV6-1 and TRBJ1-2; no firm D call. Trimming removed 0 bases at V and 5 bases at J, with 16 bases between. The CDR3 runs 16 residues. Germline lookup yields CDR1 MNHNS and CDR2 SASEGT. The CDR3 reads CASSEALAEPGYGYTF. CDR3 nucleotide sequence: TGTGCCAGCAGTGAAGCGCTGGCCGAGCCGGGATATGGCTACACCTTC.

This clonotype was observed many times. The CDR3 spells CASSPVAGGTGELFF. DNA for the CDR3: TGTGCCAGCAGCCCGGTCGCGGGGGGGACCGGGGAGCTGTTTTTT. The chain combines TRBV5-5 with TRBJ2-2; 9 bases line up with TRBD2. Per germline, CDR1 SGHKS and CDR2 YYEKEE (reference sequence). V shed 4 bases, J shed 5 bases, and the junction held 6 bases outside the gene matches. CDR3 length equals 15 residues.

This clonotype has more than one count but fewer than ten. The chain employs TRBV10-3 and TRBJ2-4; no firm D call. This CDR3 has 16 residues. The V gene lost 1 base and the J gene lost 3 bases, with 13 bases spanning the gap. CDR1 and CDR2 from the germline V gene are ENHRY and SYGVKD. The CDR3, as DNA: TGTGCCATCAGTGAGTTTAAGGGAAGGGACAAAAACATTCAGTACTTC. Its translation is CAISEFKGRDKNIQYF.

This clonotype occurred many times. CDR3 in DNA: TGTGCCAGCAGCCGCCGGACTGGGAACACCGGGGAGCTGTTTTTT. It yields the protein CASSRRTGNTGELFF. This chain connects TRBV11-2 to TRBJ2-2, with a weak D call TRBD2 (5 bases). Germline CDR1 reads SGHAT; CDR2 reads FQNNGV. V lost 5 bases to trimming and J lost 1 base, with 11 bases between them. This CDR3 comprises 15 residues.

This clonotype was detected many times. V is TRBV3-1 and J is TRBJ2-6; unclear D gene. Germline lookup yields CDR1 LGHDT and CDR2 YNNKEL (reference sequence). V gave up 0 bases and J gave up 0 bases, with 3 bases separating them. The length of the CDR3 is 15 residues. For the CDR3, the DNA is TGTGCCAGCAGCCAAGAGCACTCTGGGGCCAACGTCCTGACTTTC. Translation gives CASSQEHSGANVLTF.

This clonotype was counted only a few times. V usage is TRBV7-8 and J usage is TRBJ2-7; TRBD1 is a possible D gene (6 bases). Trimming cost V 8 bases and J 6 bases, with 35 bases left between them. CDR1 is SGHVS, CDR2 FQNEAQ, per germline. This CDR3 region has 19 residues. The CDR3 coding sequence is TGTGCCAGCCTCTCTCTTAGGTCCGGACGCTCAGGGGAGAAGTTCGAGCAGTACTTC. Its translation is CASLSLRSGRSGEKFEQYF. Using reference TRBV7-8 and TRBJ2-7 for the parts outside the CDR3, the full variable domain is GAGVSQSPRYKVAKRGQDVALRCDPISGHVSLFWYQQALGQGPEFLTYFQNEAQLDKSGLPSDRFFAERPEGSVSTLKIQRTQQEDSAVYLCASLSLRSGRSGEKFEQYFGPGTRLTVT.

This chain links TRBV6-4 with TRBJ2-2; 9 bases line up with TRBD1. CDR1 is MRHNA, CDR2 SNTAGT, per germline. CDR3 length equals 14 residues. The V segment lost 8 bases and the J segment 8 bases; nucleotides outside the gene matches: 9. DNA of the CDR3: TGTGCCAGCGCCCGACAGGGGGGGGCTGGGGAGCTGTTTTTT. Its protein product is CASARQGGAGELFF.

The rearrangement links TRBV2 to TRBJ2-5, with D perhaps TRBD1 (5 bases). CDR1 is SNHLY and CDR2 is FYNNEI in the germline V gene. The germline V and J ends were trimmed by 5 bases and 0 bases, with 13 bases remaining between them. The CDR3 runs 15 residues. CDR3 nucleotides: TGTGCCAGCAGTTACGTCAGGGCTGACCAAGAGACCCAGTACTTC. This codes for CASSYVRADQETQYF.

This clonotype was observed a few times. This chain connects TRBV6-6 to TRBJ1-5, with D tentatively TRBD1 (6 bases). V was pared by 1 base and J by 3 bases, with 10 bases between. Per germline, CDR1 MNHNY and CDR2 SVGAGI (reference sequence). The CDR3 contains 15 residues. Here the CDR3 DNA reads TGTGCCAGCAGTTACTTCGGACAGATCAATCAGCCCCAGCATTTT. It is translated as CASSYFGQINQPQHF.

The rearrangement uses TRBV29-1 and TRBJ2-2; D is tentatively TRBD1 or TRBD2 (5 bases each). CDR3 size: 14 residues. The V and J ends lost 3 bases and 4 bases respectively, with 12 bases between them. Germline CDR1 reads SQVTM; CDR2 reads ANQGSEA. CDR3: CSVDSGPSTGELFF. In nucleotides, the CDR3 is TGCAGCGTTGACTCGGGGCCGAGCACCGGGGAGCTGTTTTTT.

This clonotype showed up many times. V is TRBV29-1 and J is TRBJ2-2; D tentatively fits TRBD1 or TRBD2 (6 bases each). This CDR3 has 14 residues. Germline values: CDR1 SQVTM, CDR2 ANQGSEA. V was clipped by 4 bases and J by 6 bases, with 15 bases between them. The CDR3 sequence: CSVVVGGRPGELFF. The CDR3 DNA reads TGCAGCGTTGTTGTAGGGGGGCGACCCGGGGAGCTGTTTTTT.